The 15 T cell receptor beta chains below were found in one sample sequenced in a study of CD8+ T cells in alopecia areata (dated by TCRdb to 2016 to 2019). The library relied on the immunoSEQ multiplex PCR assay. For TCR sequencing, RNA was extracted from every sample and reverse transcribed into cDNA to serve as template. TCRdb stores this immuneACCESS table with in-frame sequences only. Part of the clones is absent; in the studies checked, under half of the shortfall reflects unresolved V genes, and no reason is known for the rest. Present in this sample are 90,000 to 150,000 clones, roughly 58% of which were seen just once. The top ten clones comprise 25% to 35% of the sample. The time point tag for this specimen amounts to: roughly 27 days on oral tofacitinib. This sample's treatment or condition label indicates: oral pan-JAK inhibitor, 5-10 mg twice daily. Specimen: CD8+ T cells sorted from blood, collected at week 4, from a patient treated with tofacitinib. These receptors were collected from a human donor with alopecia areata.

The chain joins TRBV30 to TRBJ2-5, with D perhaps matching TRBD1 (5 bases). V lost 2 bases and J lost 5, with 12 bases in between. This CDR3 contains 13 residues. CDR1 GTSNPN and CDR2 SVGIG come from the germline V gene (reference sequence). CDR3 residues: CAWSLAGIETQYF. In DNA, the CDR3 is TGTGCCTGGAGTCTGGCAGGGATCGAGACCCAGTACTTC.

This sequence joins TRBV29-1 and TRBJ2-5; no clear D. V was clipped by 1 base and J by 9 bases, with 9 bases between them. The V gene's germline CDR1 is SQVTM and CDR2 ANQGSEA. This CDR3 is built from 11 residues. The CDR3 spells CSVEGRMPQYF. The DNA of the CDR3 is TGCAGCGTTGAAGGGAGAATGCCCCAGTACTTC.

The chain joins TRBV7-9 to TRBJ2-1; D uncertain. Trimming shortened V by 6 bases and J by 1 base, and 7 bases separated the two germline ends. Germline CDR1 SEHNR, CDR2 FQNEAQ (reference sequence). This CDR3 is built from 13 residues. The CDR3 sequence is CASSRSSYNEQFF. The CDR3 nucleotides are TGTGCCAGCAGTAGGTCGTCCTACAATGAGCAGTTCTTC.

This clone showed up just a few times. This chain joins TRBV7-2 and TRBJ1-1; no firm D call. V lost 10 bases to trimming and J lost 4 bases, with 10 bases between them. The CDR3 has 11 residues. The germline gives CDR1 SGHTA, CDR2 FQGNSA. This CDR3 reads CATRHGTEAFF. As DNA, the CDR3 is TGTGCCACCCGCCATGGCACTGAAGCTTTCTTT.

The V and J genes are TRBV5-6 and TRBJ1-6; TRBD1 matches at 9 bases. Germline CDR1 is SGHDT and CDR2 is YYEEEE. The CDR3 contains 15 residues. V shed 4 bases, J shed 5 bases, and the junction held 4 bases outside the gene matches. In nucleotides, the CDR3 is TGTGCCAGCAGCCAACAGGGGGCGGATAATTCACCCCTCCACTTT. Translated: CASSQQGADNSPLHF.

The gene calls are TRBV7-8 and TRBJ2-7, with D perhaps matching TRBD1 (6 bases). The germline V and J ends were trimmed by 4 bases and 2 bases, with 9 bases remaining between them. The germline V gene encodes CDR1 SGHVS and CDR2 FQNEAQ. The CDR3 runs 13 residues. CDR3 sequence: CASSWGPPYEQYF. DNA for the CDR3: TGTGCCAGCAGCTGGGGGCCCCCCTACGAGCAGTACTTC. The complete variable domain, with remaining parts taken from reference TRBV7-8 and TRBJ2-7, reads GAGVSQSPRYKVAKRGQDVALRCDPISGHVSLFWYQQALGQGPEFLTYFQNEAQLDKSGLPSDRFFAERPEGSVSTLKIQRTQQEDSAVYLCASSWGPPYEQYFGPGTRLTVT.

The V call is TRBV7-2, the J call TRBJ2-1, with a possible D match to TRBD2 (5 bases). The CDR3 loop spans 11 amino acids. Germline CDR1 is SGHTA and CDR2 is FQGNSA. The V end lost 5 bases, the J end lost 9 bases, and 8 bases lay between the germline ends. The CDR3 reads CASSAGSEQFF. CDR3 nucleotides: TGTGCCAGCAGCGCTGGGAGTGAGCAGTTCTTC.

CDR3 bases: TGTGCCAGCAGCTTAGAGCTGACTAGCGGGGGGACCGGGGAGCTGTTTTTT. Residues: CASSLELTSGGTGELFF. The V gene is TRBV11-2, the J gene TRBJ2-2, with 13 positions matching TRBD2. V dropped 0 bases and J dropped 5; count of bases not matched to a gene: 3. The CDR3 runs to 17 residues. The germline CDR1 and CDR2 sequences are SGHAT and FQNNGV.

In this sample, this clone turned up once. The CDR3 spells CASSSTLIRFDEQYF. The CDR3 coding sequence is TGTGCCAGCAGCTCCACCCTTATACGGTTCGACGAGCAGTACTTC. The chain combines TRBV7-9 with TRBJ2-7; D is unclear. Trimming pared 4 bases from V and 5 bases from J, leaving 18 bases between. Per the germline V gene, CDR1 is SEHNR and CDR2 is FQNEAQ (reference sequence). The CDR3 contains 15 residues.

The chain has TRBV28 and TRBJ2-2; no definite D call. Looked up from germline, CDR1 is MDHEN and CDR2 is SYDVKM. V gave up 3 bases and J gave up 4 bases, with 3 bases separating them. This CDR3 is built from 12 residues. CDR3 in amino acids: CASSFRTGELFF. In DNA, the CDR3 is TGTGCCAGCAGTTTTCGCACCGGGGAGCTGTTTTTT.

By share, this clone ranks as medium-sized (0.01 to 0.1%). One end of the junction fails to match germline, which may point to a read error. This rearrangement joins TRBV19 to TRBJ2-1; D unclear. The CDR3 covers 14 residues. The germline V gene encodes CDR1 LNHDA and CDR2 SQIVND (reference sequence). This chain's CDR3 is CASSIGALGNEQFF. The CDR3 bases are TGTGCCAGTAGTATAGGTGCCCTAGGGAATGAACAGTTCTTC.

The chain links TRBV9 to TRBJ1-4, with D unresolved. The germline V and J ends were trimmed by 2 bases and 0 bases, with 8 bases remaining between them. CDR1 is SGDLS and CDR2 is YYNGEE in the germline V gene. This CDR3 region has 15 residues. CDR3 amino acids: CASSVLPATNEKLFF. CDR3 bases: TGTGCCAGCAGCGTTCTCCCTGCAACTAATGAAAAACTGTTTTTT.

This clone occurred once. The genes are TRBV30 and TRBJ2-1, with 7 bases aligning to TRBD1. The CDR3 consists of 14 residues. V lost 0 bases and J lost 6; bases outside the gene matches: 5. Germline CDR1 is GTSNPN and CDR2 is SVGIG (reference sequence). The CDR3 nucleotides are TGTGCCTGGAGTGTAGGTGCAGGGGGCAATGAGCAGTTCTTC. Translated: CAWSVGAGGNEQFF.

This clone turned up a few times. The V and J genes are TRBV2 and TRBJ1-1, with 7 bases lining up with TRBD1. The length of the CDR3 is 13 residues. Looked up from germline, CDR1 is SNHLY and CDR2 is FYNNEI. V dropped 3 bases and J dropped 8; count of bases not matched to a gene: 6. As DNA, the CDR3 is TGTGCCAGCAGTGACTGGAGGGACAGAGAAGCTTTCTTT. Its protein product is CASSDWRDREAFF. The whole variable domain, remainder taken from reference TRBV2 and TRBJ1-1, is EPEVTQTPSHQVTQMGQEVILRCVPISNHLYFYWYRQILGQKVEFLVSFYNNEISEKSEIFDDQFSVERPDGSNFTLKIRSTKLEDSAMYFCASSDWRDREAFFGQGTRLTVV.

The CDR3 bases are TGTGCCTGGAGGCCGTGGGACAGTAACTATGGCTACACCTTC. This sequence encodes CAWRPWDSNYGYTF. The chain couples TRBV30 to TRBJ1-2, with 7 positions matching TRBD1. V lost 3 bases, J lost 1 base, and 5 bases stayed unmatched. Germline CDR1 is GTSNPN and CDR2 is SVGIG (reference sequence). The CDR3 sequence is 14 residues long.